This entry features one T cell receptor (beta chain) sequence. The source of the sample is a study of control samples from healthy donors and cancer patients. The repertoire was sequenced with immunoSEQ multiplex PCR; TCRdb's copy has only in-frame clones and lacks some. This repertoire shows more than 150,000 clones, over 90% found once; its top ten account for over 2%. The germline CDR1 and CDR2 sequences are ENHRY and SYGVKD. This CDR3 contains 13 residues. Trimming removed 10 bases from V and 8 bases from J; junction bases left unmatched: 13. The sequence was collected from a man aged 50-60 years in good health. The sample comprised blood. This chain links TRBV10-3 with TRBJ1-2, with 7 bases that match TRBD1. The CDR3 coding sequence is TGTGCCACTTCCCCCCCGACAGGGTCCGGCTACACCTTC. It yields the protein CATSPPTGSGYTF.